The rows below give T cell receptor beta chains drawn from one sample of a study of cytomegalovirus exposure and HLA in healthy donors. Profiling relied on immunoSEQ multiplex PCR, and the TCRdb table lists in-frame clones only, not all of them. This sample's clone table lists around 33,000 clones. Sequencing used PBMCs. The receptors were gathered from a man aged 40-49 years in good health and CMV-seronegative. CDR3s include the opening cysteine and the closing phenylalanine or tryptophan. D genes are given only for firm matches.

J: TRBJ2-1; D: .; V: TRBV9; CDR3: CASSASVGGMYNEQFF; DNA: TGTGCCAGCAGCGCCTCTGTCGGGGGAATGTACAATGAGCAGTTCTTC
J: TRBJ2-7; D: TRBD1; V: TRBV18; CDR3: CASSTQTGGGEQYF; DNA: TGTGCCAGCTCAACGCAGACAGGGGGCGGCGAGCAGTACTTC
J: TRBJ2-1; D: TRBD2; V: TRBV4-1; CDR3: CASSQVRASGRASDNEQFF; DNA: TGCGCCAGCAGCCAAGTGAGGGCTAGCGGGAGGGCCTCGGACAATGAGCAGTTCTTC
J: TRBJ2-3; D: TRBD2; V: TRBV27; CDR3: CASSFTSGSGDTQYF; DNA: TGTGCCAGCAGTTTCACTAGCGGGAGTGGGGATACGCAGTATTTT
J: TRBJ2-1; D: TRBD2; V: TRBV27; CDR3: CASLPIAGVPNEQFF; DNA: TGTGCCAGTCTCCCTATTGCGGGAGTCCCCAATGAGCAGTTCTTC
J: TRBJ2-7; D: .; V: TRBV4-3; CDR3: CASSQDRETYEQYF; DNA: TGCGCCAGCAGCCAAGATCGGGAAACCTACGAGCAGTACTTC
J: TRBJ2-7; D: TRBD1; V: TRBV29-1; CDR3: CSVAERTGSYEQYF; DNA: TGCAGCGTTGCGGAAAGGACAGGGTCCTACGAGCAGTACTTC
J: TRBJ2-7; D: TRBD2; V: TRBV6-1; CDR3: CASPGLAGASYEQYF; DNA: TGTGCCAGCCCCGGACTAGCGGGAGCCTCCTACGAGCAGTACTTC
J: TRBJ1-5; D: TRBD1; V: TRBV6-5; CDR3: CASSSQQGNNQPQHF; DNA: TGTGCCAGCAGTTCACAACAGGGGAATAATCAGCCCCAGCATTTT
J: TRBJ1-2; D: TRBD1; V: TRBV5-1; CDR3: CASSWEGRGDRRLYGYTF; DNA: TGCGCCAGCAGCTGGGAAGGTAGGGGGGACAGGCGGCTCTATGGCTACACCTTC
J: TRBJ1-2; D: .; V: TRBV28; CDR3: CASSLRDWRGYTF; DNA: TGTGCCAGCAGTTTGAGGGATTGGCGTGGCTACACCTTC
J: TRBJ2-1; D: .; V: TRBV30; CDR3: CAWSKDSYNEQFF; DNA: TGTGCCTGGAGCAAGGACAGTTACAATGAGCAGTTCTTC
J: TRBJ1-1; D: .; V: TRBV6-6; CDR3: CASRPGNTEAFF; DNA: TGTGCCAGCAGGCCGGGGAACACTGAAGCTTTCTTT
J: TRBJ1-1; D: TRBD1; V: TRBV30; CDR3: CAGTRRDRANTEAFF; DNA: TGTGCCGGGACGCGCCGGGACAGGGCGAACACTGAAGCTTTCTTT
J: TRBJ1-5; D: .; V: TRBV30; CDR3: CAWSVLTGNQPQHF; DNA: TGTGCCTGGAGTGTACTCACAGGTAATCAGCCCCAGCATTTT
J: TRBJ2-7; D: .; V: TRBV5-1; CDR3: CASSLEPSPAYEQYF; DNA: TGCGCCAGCAGCTTGGAACCTAGCCCCGCCTACGAGCAGTACTTC
J: TRBJ2-7; D: .; V: TRBV7-2; CDR3: CASSFAWLATLNEQYF; DNA: TGTGCCAGCAGCTTCGCCTGGCTAGCCACCCTTAACGAGCAGTACTTC
J: TRBJ1-1; D: .; V: TRBV5-1; CDR3: CASSQGGNTEAFF; DNA: TGCGCCAGCTCCCAAGGGGGAAACACTGAAGCTTTCTTT
J: TRBJ1-1; D: .; V: TRBV28; CDR3: CASSLMGSTEAFF; DNA: TGTGCCAGCAGTTTAATGGGGAGCACTGAAGCTTTCTTT
J: TRBJ2-7; D: TRBD2; V: TRBV30; CDR3: CAWRKLGPSGDYEQYF; DNA: TGTGCCTGGAGGAAACTCGGGCCTAGCGGCGACTACGAGCAGTACTTC
J: TRBJ2-3; D: .; V: TRBV6-5; CDR3: CASSPNTDTQYF; DNA: TGTGCCAGCAGCCCTAACACAGATACGCAGTATTTT
J: TRBJ1-2; D: .; V: TRBV30; CDR3: CAWSVLGHNYGYTF; DNA: TGTGCCTGGAGTGTACTGGGGCATAACTATGGCTACACCTTC
J: TRBJ1-1; D: .; V: TRBV18; CDR3: CASSQGPDTEAFF; DNA: TGTGCCAGCTCCCAGGGTCCGGACACTGAAGCTTTCTTT
J: TRBJ2-6; D: .; V: TRBV5-1; CDR3: CASSTSLTGTGANVLTF; DNA: TGCGCCAGCAGCACCTCCCTCACAGGGACTGGGGCCAACGTCCTGACTTTC
J: TRBJ1-1; D: TRBD1; V: TRBV5-6; CDR3: CASSFRPGQGSTEAFF; DNA: TGTGCCAGCAGCTTTAGACCGGGACAGGGGTCGACTGAAGCTTTCTTT
J: TRBJ2-1; D: .; V: TRBV19; CDR3: CASSGGITSYNEQFF; DNA: TGTGCCAGTAGTGGCGGAATCACCTCCTACAATGAGCAGTTCTTC
J: TRBJ1-5; D: TRBD1; V: TRBV11-2; CDR3: CASSSQGAEGPQHF; DNA: TGTGCCAGCAGCTCCCAGGGGGCGGAGGGACCCCAGCATTTT
J: TRBJ2-4; D: TRBD1; V: TRBV19; CDR3: CASSPGPGGIGNIQYF; DNA: TGTGCCAGTAGCCCAGGGCCAGGGGGCATCGGAAACATTCAGTACTTC
J: TRBJ2-3; D: TRBD2; V: TRBV18; CDR3: CASSTSPPLAGAADTQYF; DNA: TGTGCCAGCTCAACCTCCCCCCCCCTAGCGGGAGCGGCAGATACGCAGTATTTT
J: TRBJ1-5; D: TRBD1; V: TRBV15; CDR3: CATSSPDRPSNQPQHF; DNA: TGTGCCACTTCGTCCCCGGACAGGCCCTCCAATCAGCCCCAGCATTTT
J: TRBJ1-2; D: .; V: TRBV5-1; CDR3: CASSRTGTRDYGYTF; DNA: TGCGCCAGCAGCCGAACAGGGACCAGGGACTATGGCTACACCTTC
J: TRBJ1-5; D: .; V: TRBV30; CDR3: CAWSVGIQGQPQHF; DNA: TGTGCCTGGAGTGTAGGTATCCAGGGCCAGCCCCAGCATTTT
J: TRBJ2-1; D: .; V: TRBV7-9; CDR3: CASSLAQPYNEQFF; DNA: TGTGCCAGCAGCTTAGCACAGCCCTACAATGAGCAGTTCTTC
J: TRBJ2-7; D: TRBD1; V: TRBV5-1; CDR3: CASSLDTTGVQQYF; DNA: TGCGCCAGCAGCTTGGATACGACAGGGGTTCAGCAGTACTTC
J: TRBJ2-1; D: .; V: TRBV30; CDR3: CASLARGSDNEQFF; DNA: TGTGCCTCACTTGCCAGGGGCTCCGACAATGAGCAGTTCTTC